The 7 T cell receptor beta chains presented below share a single source sample, sequenced in a study of blood T cell repertoires in COVID-19. The repertoire was sequenced with immunoSEQ multiplex PCR; TCRdb's copy has only in-frame clones and lacks some. The data show roughly 250,000 clones, approximately 88% seen once. The sample taken for sequencing was PBMCs or T cells enriched from blood (not recorded which). Source of these receptors: a woman aged 30 to 39 with acute COVID-19.

This clone was counted only a few times. This chain connects TRBV6-2 or TRBV6-3 to TRBJ2-5; D possibly corresponds to TRBD1 (6 bases). Looked up from germline, CDR1 is MNHEY and CDR2 is SVGEGT. This CDR3 spans 15 amino acids. V lost 2 bases and J lost 7, with 17 bases in between. DNA for the CDR3: TGTGCCAGCAGTTACGGTGGTCGGGACATCTCGACCCAGTACTTC. This gives the protein CASSYGGRDISTQYF.

The chain is built from TRBV10-1 and TRBJ1-1; no reliable D call. The V gene's germline CDR1 is WNHNN and CDR2 SYGVQD (reference sequence). CDR3 size: 15 residues. The V end lost 0 bases, the J end lost 5 bases, and 13 bases lay between the germline ends. As DNA, the CDR3 is TGCGCCAGCAGTGAGTCGATGACTGAGGGTACTGAAGCTTTCTTT. It is translated as CASSESMTEGTEAFF.

This clone was found once. V gene TRBV7-9 combines with J gene TRBJ2-5, with 11 bases fitting TRBD1. V shed 4 bases and J 4 bases; nucleotides not matched to a gene: 5. Germline lookup yields CDR1 SEHNR and CDR2 FQNEAQ (reference sequence). The length of the CDR3 is 15 residues. The CDR3 DNA reads TGTGCCAGCAGCTATGGACAGGGGGCTAGAGAGACCCAGTACTTC. This gives the protein CASSYGQGARETQYF.

The chain uses TRBV13 and TRBJ1-2; D is possibly TRBD1 (5 bases). This CDR3 has 15 amino acids. V was trimmed by 0 bases and J by 6 bases, leaving 14 bases between them. Germline CDR1 is PRHDT and CDR2 is FYEKMQ (reference sequence). In DNA form, the CDR3 reads TGTGCCAGCAGCTTAGGCTTGCAGGGAGGGAATGGCTACACCTTC. As protein: CASSLGLQGGNGYTF.

The genes are TRBV9 and TRBJ1-2; maybe TRBD1 (6 bases). V was shortened by 3 bases and J by 5 bases, with 14 bases between the two germline ends. This CDR3 is 14 amino acids long. Germline loops: CDR1 SGDLS, CDR2 YYNGEE. DNA of the CDR3: TGTGCCAGCAGCGCTACACAGGGATCTTATGGCTACACCTTC. Its protein is CASSATQGSYGYTF.

The CDR3 loop is CASSPNPQGATDTQYF. CDR3 nucleotides: TGTGCCAGCTCACCTAACCCACAGGGGGCAACAGATACGCAGTATTTT. This rearrangement joins TRBV18 to TRBJ2-3; 9 nucleotides match TRBD1. V gave up 3 bases and J gave up 3 bases; unmatched junction bases: 7. CDR3 size: 16 residues. CDR1 is KGHSH and CDR2 is LQKENI in the germline V gene. Using reference TRBV18 and TRBJ2-3 for the parts outside the CDR3, the full variable domain is NAGVMQNPRHLVRRRGQEARLRCSPMKGHSHVYWYRQLPEEGLKFMVYLQKENIIDESGMPKERFSAEFPKEGPSILRIQQVVRGDSAAYFCASSPNPQGATDTQYFGPGTRLTVL.

This chain joins TRBV30 and TRBJ2-5; the D is unclear. This CDR3 has 13 amino acids. Trimming shortened V by 0 bases and J by 2 bases, and 7 bases separated the two germline ends. Germline assignment: CDR1 GTSNPN and CDR2 SVGIG (reference sequence). The CDR3 here is CAWSVELQETQYF. CDR3 nucleotide sequence: TGTGCCTGGAGTGTAGAGTTACAAGAGACCCAGTACTTC.